The entry below describes one TCR beta chain. The germline V gene encodes CDR1 MDHEN and CDR2 SYDVKM. V shed 6 bases and J shed 2 bases, with 15 bases lying between them. The CDR3 loop spans 15 amino acids. This sample was included in a study of blood T cell repertoires in COVID-19. TCRdb's table, derived via immunoSEQ multiplex PCR, lists solely in-frame clones and lacks some. The repertoire holds about 210,000 clones, with 80% as singletons. The receptor's source is a human donor in a cohort sampled during active COVID-19. J is TRBJ2-3 and V is TRBV28; D is uncertain. The specimen sequenced was peripheral blood. The CDR3 loop reads CASSPPTGTTDTQYF. CDR3 nucleotide sequence: TGTGCCAGCAGCCCGCCAACGGGTACCACAGATACGCAGTATTTT.